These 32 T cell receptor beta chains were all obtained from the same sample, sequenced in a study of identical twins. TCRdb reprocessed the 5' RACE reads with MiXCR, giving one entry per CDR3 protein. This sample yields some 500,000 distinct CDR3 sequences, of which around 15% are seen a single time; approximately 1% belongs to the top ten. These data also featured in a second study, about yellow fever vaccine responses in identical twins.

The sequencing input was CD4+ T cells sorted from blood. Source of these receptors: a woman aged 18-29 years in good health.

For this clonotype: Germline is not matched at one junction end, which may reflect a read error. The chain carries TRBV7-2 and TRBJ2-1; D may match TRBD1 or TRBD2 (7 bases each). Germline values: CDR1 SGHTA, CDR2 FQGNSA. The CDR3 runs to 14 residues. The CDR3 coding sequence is TGTGCCAGCAGCTTAGTTGCGCGGCAGGGGGGGATGGTCTTC. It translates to CASSLVARQGGMVF.

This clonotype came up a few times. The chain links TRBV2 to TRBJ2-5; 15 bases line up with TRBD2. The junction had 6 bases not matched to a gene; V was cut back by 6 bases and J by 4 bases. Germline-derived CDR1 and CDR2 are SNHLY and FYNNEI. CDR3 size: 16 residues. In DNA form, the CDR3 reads TGTGCCAGCAGCGGTCGGACTAGCGGGGGGGCAGAGACCCAGTACTTC. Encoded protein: CASSGRTSGGAETQYF. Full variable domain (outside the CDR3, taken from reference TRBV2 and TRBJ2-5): EPEVTQTPSHQVTQMGQEVILRCVPISNHLYFYWYRQILGQKVEFLVSFYNNEISEKSEIFDDQFSVERPDGSNFTLKIRSTKLEDSAMYFCASSGRTSGGAETQYFGPGTRLLVL.

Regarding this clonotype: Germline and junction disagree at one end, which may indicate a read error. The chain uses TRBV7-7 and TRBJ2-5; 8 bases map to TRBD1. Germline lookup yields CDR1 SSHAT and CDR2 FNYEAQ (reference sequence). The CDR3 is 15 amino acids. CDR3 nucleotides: TGTGCTAGCAGCTTAGTGACAGGGGATGGGGAGACCCAGTACTTC. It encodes CASSLVTGDGETQYF.

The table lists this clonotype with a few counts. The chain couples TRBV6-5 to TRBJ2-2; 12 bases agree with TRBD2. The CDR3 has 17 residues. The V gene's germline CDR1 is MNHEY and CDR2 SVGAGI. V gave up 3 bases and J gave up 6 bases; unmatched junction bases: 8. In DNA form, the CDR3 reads TGTGCCAGCAGTTATCTAGCGGGAGGGCCAGGGGCCGGGGAGCTGTTTTTT. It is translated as CASSYLAGGPGAGELFF.

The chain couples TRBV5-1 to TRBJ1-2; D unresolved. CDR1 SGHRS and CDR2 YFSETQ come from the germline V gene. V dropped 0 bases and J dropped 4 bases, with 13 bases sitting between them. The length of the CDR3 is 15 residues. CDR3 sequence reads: CASSLAGFSGYGYTF. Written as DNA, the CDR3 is TGCGCCAGCAGCTTGGCGGGTTTTAGCGGCTATGGCTACACCTTC.

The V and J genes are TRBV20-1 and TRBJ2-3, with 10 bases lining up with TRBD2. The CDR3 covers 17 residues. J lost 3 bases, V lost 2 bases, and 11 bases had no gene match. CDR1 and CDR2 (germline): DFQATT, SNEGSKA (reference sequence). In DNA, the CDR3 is TGCAGTGCTAGATGGATGGGACTAGCGAAACCTACAGATACGCAGTATTTT. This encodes CSARWMGLAKPTDTQYF.

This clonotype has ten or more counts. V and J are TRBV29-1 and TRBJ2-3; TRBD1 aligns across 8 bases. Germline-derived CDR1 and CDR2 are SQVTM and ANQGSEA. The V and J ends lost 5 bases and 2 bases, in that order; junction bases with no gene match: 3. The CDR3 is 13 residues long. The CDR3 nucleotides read TGCAGCGTTCGGACAGGGAACACAGATACGCAGTATTTT. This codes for CSVRTGNTDTQYF.

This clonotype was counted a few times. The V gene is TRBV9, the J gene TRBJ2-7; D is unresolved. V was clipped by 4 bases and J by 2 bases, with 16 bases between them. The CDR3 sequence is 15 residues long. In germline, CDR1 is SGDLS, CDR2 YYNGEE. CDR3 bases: TGTGCCAGCAGCCCCCGGGCGGAGCACACCTACGAGCAGTACTTC. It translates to CASSPRAEHTYEQYF.

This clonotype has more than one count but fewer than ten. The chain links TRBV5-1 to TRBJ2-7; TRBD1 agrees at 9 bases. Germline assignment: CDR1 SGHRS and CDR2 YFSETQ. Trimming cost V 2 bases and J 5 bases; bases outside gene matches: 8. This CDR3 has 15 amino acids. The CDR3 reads CASSFAGTGYDEQYF. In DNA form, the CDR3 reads TGCGCCAGCAGCTTCGCTGGGACAGGGTACGACGAGCAGTACTTC.

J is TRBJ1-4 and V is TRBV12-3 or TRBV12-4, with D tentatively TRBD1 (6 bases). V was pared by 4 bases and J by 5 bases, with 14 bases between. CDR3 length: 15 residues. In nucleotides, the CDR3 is TGTGCCAGCAGTTCCGACCCGAGGGGGAATGAAAAACTGTTTTTT. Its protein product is CASSSDPRGNEKLFF.

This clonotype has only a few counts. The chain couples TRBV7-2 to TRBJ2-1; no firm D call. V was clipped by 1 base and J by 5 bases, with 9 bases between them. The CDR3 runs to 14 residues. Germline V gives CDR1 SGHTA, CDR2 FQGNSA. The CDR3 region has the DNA TGTGCCAGCAGCTTAGATGTCGCCCACAATGAGCAGTTCTTC. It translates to CASSLDVAHNEQFF.

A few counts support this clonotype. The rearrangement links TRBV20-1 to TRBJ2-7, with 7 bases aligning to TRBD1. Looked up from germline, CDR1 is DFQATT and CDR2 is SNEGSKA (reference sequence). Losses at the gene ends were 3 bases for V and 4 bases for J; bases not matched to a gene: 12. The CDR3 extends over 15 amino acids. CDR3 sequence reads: CSARERTGQLYEQYF. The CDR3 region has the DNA TGCAGTGCTAGGGAGAGAACGGGACAGCTTTACGAGCAGTACTTC.

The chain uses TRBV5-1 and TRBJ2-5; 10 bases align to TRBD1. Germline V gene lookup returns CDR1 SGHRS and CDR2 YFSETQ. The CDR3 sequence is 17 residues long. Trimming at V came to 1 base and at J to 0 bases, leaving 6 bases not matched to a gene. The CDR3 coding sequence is TGCGCCAGCAGCTTGACTCCGGGACAGGGGCACCAAGAGACCCAGTACTTC. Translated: CASSLTPGQGHQETQYF.

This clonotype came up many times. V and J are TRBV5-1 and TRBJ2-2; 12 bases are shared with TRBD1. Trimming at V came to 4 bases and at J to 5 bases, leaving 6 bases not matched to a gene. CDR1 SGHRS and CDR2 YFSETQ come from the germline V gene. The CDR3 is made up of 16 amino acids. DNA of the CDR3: TGCGCCAGCAGCCAGGGGACAGGGGGCAGAACCGGGGAGCTGTTTTTT. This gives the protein CASSQGTGGRTGELFF.

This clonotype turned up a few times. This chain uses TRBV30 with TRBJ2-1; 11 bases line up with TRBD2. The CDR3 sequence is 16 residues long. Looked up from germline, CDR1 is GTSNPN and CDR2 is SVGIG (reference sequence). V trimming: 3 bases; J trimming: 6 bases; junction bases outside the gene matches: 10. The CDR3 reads CAWRKTSGARFNEQFF. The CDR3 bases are TGTGCCTGGAGGAAGACTAGCGGGGCTAGATTCAATGAGCAGTTCTTC.

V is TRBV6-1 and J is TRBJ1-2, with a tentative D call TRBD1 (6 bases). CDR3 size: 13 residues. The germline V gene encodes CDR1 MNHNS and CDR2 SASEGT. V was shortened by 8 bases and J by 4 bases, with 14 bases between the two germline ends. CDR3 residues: CASCRGRGYGYTF. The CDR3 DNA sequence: TGTGCCAGCTGTAGAGGCAGGGGCTATGGCTACACCTTC.

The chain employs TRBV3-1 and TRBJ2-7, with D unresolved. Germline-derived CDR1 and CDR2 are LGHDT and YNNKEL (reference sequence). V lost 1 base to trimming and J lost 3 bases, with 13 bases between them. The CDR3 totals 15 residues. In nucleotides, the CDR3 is TGTGCCAGCAGCCAAGGCTCGGCGCCAAACTACGAGCAGTACTTC. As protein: CASSQGSAPNYEQYF.

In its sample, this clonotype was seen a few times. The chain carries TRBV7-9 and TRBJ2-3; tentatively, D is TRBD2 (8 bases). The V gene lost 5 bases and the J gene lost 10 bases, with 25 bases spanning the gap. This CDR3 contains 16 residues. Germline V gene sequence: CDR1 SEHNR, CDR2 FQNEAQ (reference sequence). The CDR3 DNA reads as TGTGCCAGCAGCGGACGGGAGGGGGCAGGGCCTCTGCCGCAGTATTTT. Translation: CASSGREGAGPLPQYF.

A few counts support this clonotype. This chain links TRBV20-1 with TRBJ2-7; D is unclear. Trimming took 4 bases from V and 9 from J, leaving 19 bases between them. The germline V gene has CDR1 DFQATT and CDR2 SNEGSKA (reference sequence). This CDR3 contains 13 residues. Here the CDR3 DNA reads TGCAGTGCTACCAGAGACTCGGCGCAAGGGCAGTACTTC. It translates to CSATRDSAQGQYF.

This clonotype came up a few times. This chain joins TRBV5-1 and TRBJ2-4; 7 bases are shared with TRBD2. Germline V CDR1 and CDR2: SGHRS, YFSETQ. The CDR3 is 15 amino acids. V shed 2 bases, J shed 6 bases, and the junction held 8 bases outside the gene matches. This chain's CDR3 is CASSFWGGPANIQYF. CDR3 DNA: TGCGCCAGCAGCTTTTGGGGGGGACCAGCAAACATTCAGTACTTC.

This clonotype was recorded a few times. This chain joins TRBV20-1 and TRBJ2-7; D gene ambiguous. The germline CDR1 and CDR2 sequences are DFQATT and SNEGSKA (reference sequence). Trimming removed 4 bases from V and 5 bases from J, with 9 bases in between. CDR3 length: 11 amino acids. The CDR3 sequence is CSAKEWHEQYF. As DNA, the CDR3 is TGCAGTGCTAAAGAATGGCACGAGCAGTACTTC.

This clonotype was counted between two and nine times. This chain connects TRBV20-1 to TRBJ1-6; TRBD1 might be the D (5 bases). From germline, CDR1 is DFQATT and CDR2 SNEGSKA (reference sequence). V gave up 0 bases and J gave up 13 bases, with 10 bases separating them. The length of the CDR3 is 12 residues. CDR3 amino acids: CSAREGNRPLHF. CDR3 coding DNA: TGCAGTGCTAGAGAGGGCAACAGGCCCCTCCACTTT.

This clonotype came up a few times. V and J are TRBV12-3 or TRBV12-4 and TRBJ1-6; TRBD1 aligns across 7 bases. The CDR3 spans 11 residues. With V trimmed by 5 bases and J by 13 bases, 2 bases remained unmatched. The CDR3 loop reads CASSMTGPLHF. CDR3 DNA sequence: TGTGCCAGCAGTATGACAGGGCCCCTCCACTTT.

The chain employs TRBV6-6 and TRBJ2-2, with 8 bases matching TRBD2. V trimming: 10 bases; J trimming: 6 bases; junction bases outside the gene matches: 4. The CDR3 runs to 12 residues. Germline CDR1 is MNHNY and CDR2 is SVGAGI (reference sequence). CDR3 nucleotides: TGTGCCAACGCGGGGGGCCCCGGGGAGCTGTTTTTT. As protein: CANAGGPGELFF.

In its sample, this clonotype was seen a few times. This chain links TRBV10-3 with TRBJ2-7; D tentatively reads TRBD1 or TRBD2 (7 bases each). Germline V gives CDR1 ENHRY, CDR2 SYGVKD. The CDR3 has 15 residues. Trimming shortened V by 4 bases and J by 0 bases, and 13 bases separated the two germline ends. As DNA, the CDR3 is TGTGCCATCAGTGGGGGAGGGGGCTACTCCTACGAGCAGTACTTC. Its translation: CAISGGGGYSYEQYF.

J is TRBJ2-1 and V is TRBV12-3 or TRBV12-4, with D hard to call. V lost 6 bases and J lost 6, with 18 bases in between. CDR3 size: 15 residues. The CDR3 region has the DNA TGTGCCAGCAGGGGTGATCAGCTCCTTGGCAATGAGCAGTTCTTC. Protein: CASRGDQLLGNEQFF.

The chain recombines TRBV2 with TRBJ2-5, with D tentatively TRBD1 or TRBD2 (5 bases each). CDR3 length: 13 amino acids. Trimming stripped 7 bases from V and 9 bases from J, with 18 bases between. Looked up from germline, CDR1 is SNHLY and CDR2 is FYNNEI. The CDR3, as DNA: TGTGCCAGCATCCCCGGACTCCCGGGACCCCAGTACTTC. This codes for CASIPGLPGPQYF. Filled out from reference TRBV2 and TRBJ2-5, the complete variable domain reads EPEVTQTPSHQVTQMGQEVILRCVPISNHLYFYWYRQILGQKVEFLVSFYNNEISEKSEIFDDQFSVERPDGSNFTLKIRSTKLEDSAMYFCASIPGLPGPQYFGPGTRLLVL.

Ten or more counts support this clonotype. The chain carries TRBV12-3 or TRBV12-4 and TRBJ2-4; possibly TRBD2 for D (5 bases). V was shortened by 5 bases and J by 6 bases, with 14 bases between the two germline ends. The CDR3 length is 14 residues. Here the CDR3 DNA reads TGTGCCAGCAGTCAGAAGCCGGGGTCAAACATTCAGTACTTC. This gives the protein CASSQKPGSNIQYF.

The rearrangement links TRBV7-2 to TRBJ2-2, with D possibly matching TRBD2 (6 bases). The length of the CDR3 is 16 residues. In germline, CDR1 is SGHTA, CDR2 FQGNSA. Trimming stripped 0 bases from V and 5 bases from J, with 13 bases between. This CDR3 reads CASSLALGGKTGELFF. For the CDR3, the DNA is TGTGCCAGCAGCTTAGCGCTAGGAGGGAAAACCGGGGAGCTGTTTTTT.

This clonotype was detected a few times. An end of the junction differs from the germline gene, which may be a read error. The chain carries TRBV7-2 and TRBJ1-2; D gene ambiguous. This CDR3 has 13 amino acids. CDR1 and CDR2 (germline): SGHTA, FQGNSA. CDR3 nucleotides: TGTGCCAGCAGTTTAGTGGTGAACTATGGCTACACCTTC. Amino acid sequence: CASSLVVNYGYTF.

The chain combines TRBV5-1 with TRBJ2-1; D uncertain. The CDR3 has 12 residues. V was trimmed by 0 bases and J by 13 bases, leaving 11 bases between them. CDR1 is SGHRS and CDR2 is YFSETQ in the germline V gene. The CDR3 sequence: CASSLDAAPQFF. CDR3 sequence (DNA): TGCGCCAGCAGCTTGGATGCGGCTCCCCAGTTCTTC.

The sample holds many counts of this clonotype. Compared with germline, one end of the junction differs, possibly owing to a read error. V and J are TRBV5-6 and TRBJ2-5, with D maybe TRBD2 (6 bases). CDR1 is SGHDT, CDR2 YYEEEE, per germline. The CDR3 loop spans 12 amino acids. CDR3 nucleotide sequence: TGTGCCAGCAGCAGAAGCCTGGGGGGACTTCACTTC. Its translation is CASSRSLGGLHF.